These T cell receptor beta chains were read from a single sample in a study of blood T cell repertoires in COVID-19. The assay was immunoSEQ multiplex PCR, and TCRdb's table has in-frame clones only and misses some. The sample lists about 180,000 clones, 88% occurring once. The sample was peripheral blood. All receptors derive from a woman aged 30 to 39 with acute or convalescent COVID-19. Both conserved end residues are part of each CDR3. D genes are given only for firm matches. Clone size is stated in some rows and not others, as once, few, many or a class when expanded.

V	D	size	J	CDR3	DNA
TRBV18	.	.	TRBJ1-1	CASSPPGHQNTEAFF	TGTGCCAGCTCACCCCCGGGACACCAGAACACTGAAGCTTTCTTT
TRBV19	.	.	TRBJ1-3	CASSYGNTIYF	TGTGCCAGTAGTTATGGAAACACCATATATTTT
TRBV2	TRBD1	.	TRBJ2-3	CASSSPRDSKGDTQYF	TGTGCCAGCAGTTCCCCCCGGGACAGCAAAGGGGATACGCAGTATTTT
TRBV6-2/TRBV6-3	TRBD1	.	TRBJ1-2	CASSTTGASYGYTF	TGTGCCAGCAGCACAACAGGGGCAAGCTATGGCTACACCTTC
TRBV3-1/TRBV3-2	TRBD2	.	TRBJ2-3	CASGREIDTQYF	TGTGCCAGCGGGCGGGAGATAGATACGCAGTATTTT
TRBV28	.	.	TRBJ1-5	CASSLQGPQHF	TGTGCCAGCAGTTTACAGGGGCCCCAGCATTTT
TRBV3-1/TRBV3-2	.	.	TRBJ2-7	CASSQEGQTEYF	TGTGCCAGCAGCCAGGAGGGACAGACAGAGTACTTC
TRBV11-2	.	.	TRBJ1-1	CASSLGRNTEAFF	TGTGCCAGCAGCTTAGGTCGGAACACTGAAGCTTTCTTT
TRBV18	.	.	TRBJ1-6	CASSPGQGKVPLHF	TGTGCCAGCTCACCAGGACAAGGAAAGGTCCCCCTCCACTTT
TRBV5-5	.	.	TRBJ2-2	CASSSSTGRTGELFF	TGTGCCAGCAGCTCTTCGACAGGTCGGACCGGGGAGCTGTTTTTT
TRBV5-4	.	.	TRBJ2-1	CASSFQVNEQFF	TGTGCCAGCAGCTTTCAGGTCAATGAGCAGTTCTTC
TRBV5-5	.	.	TRBJ1-2	CASSLDSWSTF	TGTGCCAGCAGCTTGGATTCGTGGAGCACCTTC
TRBV5-1	.	.	TRBJ1-2	CASSPSPDRNNYGYTF	TGCGCCAGCAGCCCCTCCCCAGACAGGAATAACTATGGCTACACCTTC
TRBV18	TRBD2	.	TRBJ2-1	CASSPGLAGNNEQFF	TGTGCCAGCTCACCCGGACTAGCGGGCAACAATGAGCAGTTCTTC
TRBV5-1	.	.	TRBJ2-2	CASSLVQNTGELFF	TGCGCCAGCAGCTTGGTCCAGAACACCGGGGAGCTGTTTTTT
TRBV7-8	.	.	TRBJ2-1	CASSRPIAPNEQFF	TGTGCCAGCAGCCGGCCCATAGCGCCCAATGAGCAGTTCTTC
TRBV6-5	.	.	TRBJ1-3	CASRSGWDTIYF	TGTGCCAGCAGATCAGGGTGGGACACCATATATTTT
TRBV5-1	.	.	TRBJ2-3	CASSSVTISTDTQYF	TGCGCCAGCAGCTCAGTCACAATTAGCACAGATACGCAGTATTTT
TRBV4-2	.	few	TRBJ2-4	CASSQDLLGNIQYF	TGTGCCAGCAGCCAAGACCTCCTAGGAAACATTCAGTACTTC
TRBV27	.	.	TRBJ1-5	CASSTTGPPQHF	TGTGCCAGCAGTACTACAGGTCCGCCCCAGCATTTT
TRBV10-3	TRBD1	.	TRBJ1-4	CATGTVNEKLFF	TGTGCCACAGGGACAGTTAATGAAAAACTGTTTTTT
TRBV28	.	.	TRBJ1-4	CASRPRLSWANEKLFF	TGTGCCAGCAGACCCAGGTTAAGTTGGGCTAATGAAAAACTGTTTTTT
TRBV5-4	.	.	TRBJ1-2	CASVRSGQRRTF	TGTGCCAGCGTTCGTTCTGGACAGAGGAGGACCTTC
TRBV2	.	.	TRBJ1-1	CAKQGSFEAFF	TGTGCCAAACAGGGTTCCTTTGAAGCTTTCTTT
TRBV10-1	.	.	TRBJ2-5	CASSDTVEETQYF	TGCGCCAGCAGTGACACGGTCGAAGAGACCCAGTACTTC
TRBV28	.	.	TRBJ1-4	CATNWGRGEKLFF	TGTGCCACCAATTGGGGGCGCGGTGAAAAACTGTTTTTT
TRBV28	TRBD1	.	TRBJ1-5	CASKDRNQPQHF	TGTGCCAGCAAGGACAGGAATCAGCCCCAGCATTTT
TRBV6-4	TRBD2	.	TRBJ2-5	CASSDSSGGYRETQYF	TGTGCCAGCAGTGACTCTAGCGGGGGCTATAGAGAGACCCAGTACTTC
TRBV28	.	.	TRBJ2-3	CASTLHGTDTQYF	TGTGCCAGCACCCTACACGGGACAGATACGCAGTATTTT
TRBV13	.	.	TRBJ2-3	CASSLKRRGTDTQYF	TGTGCCAGCAGCTTGAAGCGGAGGGGTACAGATACGCAGTATTTT
TRBV18	.	.	TRBJ2-7	CASSPKSSYEQYF	TGTGCCAGCTCACCGAAGAGCTCCTACGAGCAGTACTTC
TRBV12-3/TRBV12-4	TRBD1	.	TRBJ1-1	CASRVQGASEAFF	TGTGCCAGCAGAGTACAGGGGGCGAGTGAAGCTTTCTTT
TRBV28	.	.	TRBJ1-5	CASSLYGTGGNQPQHF	TGTGCCAGCAGTTTATACGGGACTGGAGGTAATCAGCCCCAGCATTTT
TRBV2	.	once	TRBJ2-1	CASSDHYYEQFF	TGTGCCAGCAGTGATCATTACTATGAGCAGTTCTTC
TRBV2	.	once	TRBJ2-2	CASSDDPSTRSNTGELFF	TGTGCCAGCAGTGACGATCCCTCTACTAGATCGAACACCGGGGAGCTGTTTTTT
TRBV19	.	.	TRBJ2-7	CASSRRAVYEQYF	TGTGCCAGTAGTAGGAGGGCCGTCTACGAGCAGTACTTC
TRBV6-5	.	.	TRBJ1-3	CASGTLRLGNTIYF	TGTGCCAGCGGGACTTTGCGCCTCGGAAACACCATATATTTT
TRBV3-1/TRBV3-2	TRBD2	.	TRBJ2-7	CASSQMVAGWYEQYF	TGTGCCAGCAGCCAAATGGTAGCGGGATGGTACGAGCAGTACTTC
TRBV10-3	.	once	TRBJ1-5	CATYRAPQHF	TGTGCCACCTACAGGGCGCCCCAGCATTTT
TRBV11-3	.	.	TRBJ1-3	CASSRDGSSGNTIYF	TGTGCCAGCAGCCGCGACGGGAGCTCTGGAAACACCATATATTTT
TRBV28	.	.	TRBJ1-2	CASSQTVNYGYTF	TGTGCCAGCAGTCAGACAGTGAACTATGGCTACACCTTC
TRBV23-1	TRBD1	.	TRBJ2-2	CASGQNRDRAFSGELFF	TGCGCCAGCGGACAAAACCGGGACAGGGCATTCTCCGGGGAGCTGTTTTTT
TRBV6-1	TRBD1	.	TRBJ1-5	CASSEAGGTVPGQPQHF	TGTGCCAGCAGTGAAGCGGGCGGGACAGTCCCGGGACAGCCCCAGCATTTT
TRBV18	.	once	TRBJ2-1	CASSTGIRVNEQFF	TGTGCCAGCAGCACAGGGATTAGGGTCAATGAGCAGTTCTTC
TRBV30	.	.	TRBJ2-1	CAWSVIENEQFF	TGTGCCTGGAGTGTAATAGAAAATGAGCAGTTCTTC
TRBV28	TRBD2	.	TRBJ2-1	CASTGTSRYNEQFF	TGTGCCAGCACCGGGACTAGCAGATACAATGAGCAGTTCTTC
TRBV7-9	.	.	TRBJ2-1	CASSPNEQFF	TGTGCCAGCTCTCCCAATGAGCAGTTCTTC
TRBV7-9	TRBD1	few	TRBJ1-4	CASSSGQGTEKLFF	TGTGCCAGCAGCAGTGGACAGGGCACTGAAAAACTGTTTTTT
TRBV7-9	.	.	TRBJ1-5	CASSLARGGSNQPQHF	TGTGCCAGCAGCTTAGCGCGCGGGGGGAGCAATCAGCCCCAGCATTTT
TRBV2	.	.	TRBJ2-5	CASSGESGETQYF	TGTGCCAGCAGTGGGGAGTCTGGAGAGACCCAGTACTTC
TRBV5-1	TRBD2	.	TRBJ2-1	CASSLAPSGRAYNEQFF	TGCGCCAGCAGCTTGGCGCCTAGCGGGAGGGCCTACAATGAGCAGTTCTTC
TRBV27	TRBD2	.	TRBJ2-7	CATGGTAYEQYF	TGTGCCACCGGGGGGACGGCCTACGAGCAGTACTTC
TRBV2	TRBD1	.	TRBJ2-7	CASRDRGYEQYF	TGTGCCAGCAGGGACAGGGGCTACGAGCAGTACTTC
TRBV9	TRBD1	.	TRBJ1-2	CASSVTGTGGGYTF	TGTGCCAGCAGCGTAACCGGGACAGGGGGTGGCTACACCTTC
TRBV25-1	.	.	TRBJ2-2	CASRGQLNTGELFF	TGTGCCAGCAGGGGACAATTGAACACCGGGGAGCTGTTTTTT
TRBV7-2	.	.	TRBJ2-3	CASSLVRGGGNTQYF	TGTGCCAGCAGCTTAGTCCGAGGGGGGGGGAATACGCAGTATTTT
TRBV30	.	once	TRBJ1-1	CAWSGNSEAFF	TGTGCCTGGAGTGGAAACAGTGAAGCTTTCTTT